This T cell receptor beta chain was documented in a study of blood T cell repertoires in COVID-19. Study background: T cells, B-cell-depleted T cells, or PBMCs supplied cDNA or gDNA.

Methods used by the authors: Amplified reference gene primers provided the basis for estimating nucleated cell counts. Sequencing used immunoSEQ multiplex PCR; TCRdb keeps in-frame clones, though not all of them. V and J calls and clone size are copied from that table; D and trimming were computed from the DNA. The sample includes 190,000 or so clones, roughly 83% of them seen just once. V lost 0 bases to trimming and J lost 0 bases, with 13 bases between them. The germline CDR1 and CDR2 sequences are SGHRS and YFSETQ. There are 17 residues in the CDR3. Each participant's cohort was designated according to participant-reported clinical history. Among Cohort 3 donors, those recovered had two negative PCRs, clearance, or symptom resolution.

Material for sequencing was PBMCs or T cells enriched from blood (not recorded which). The sequence was obtained from a woman aged 25-40 years who had recovered from COVID-19. The J gene is TRBJ1-3, the V gene TRBV5-1; unclear D gene. This CDR3 is CASSLGPSESSGNTIYF. The CDR3 DNA reads TGCGCCAGCAGCTTGGGACCCTCGGAGAGCTCTGGAAACACCATATATTTT. Complete variable domain (other parts from reference TRBV5-1 and TRBJ1-3): KAGVTQTPRYLIKTRGQQVTLSCSPISGHRSVSWYQQTPGQGLQFLFEYFSETQRNKGNFPGRFSGRQFSNSRSEMNVSTLELGDSALYLCASSLGPSESSGNTIYFGEGSWLTVV.